The rows below give T cell receptor beta chains drawn from one sample of a study of cytomegalovirus exposure and HLA in healthy donors. TCRdb's table, derived via immunoSEQ multiplex PCR, lists solely in-frame clones and lacks some. The table records 95,000 to 150,000 clones, under 90% of them present only once. The sample comprised PBMCs. The source is a woman aged 30 to 39 in good health and CMV-seronegative. Each CDR3 is given with its conserved first and last residue. D genes are given only for firm matches. Not every row has a clone size; where given, it reads once, few, many or a size class.

.	.	TRBV7-9	TRBJ1-1	TGTGCCAGCAGCCCCTCAGTGAACACTGAAGCTTTCTTT	CASSPSVNTEAFF
once	TRBD2	TRBV6-1	TRBJ2-7	TGTGCCAGCAGTGCTACTAGCGGGCTTTCCTACGAGCAGTACTTC	CASSATSGLSYEQYF
.	TRBD2	TRBV7-9	TRBJ2-3	TGTGCCAGCAGACACCTAGGGTCTAGCGGGGGGTTAGATACGCAGTATTTT	CASRHLGSSGGLDTQYF
.	.	TRBV20-1	TRBJ2-3	TGCAGTGCTAGAGCAACAGATACGCAGTATTTT	CSARATDTQYF
.	.	TRBV5-1	TRBJ2-2	TGCGCCAGCAGCTTGGCCGGAGACGGGGAGCTGTTTTTT	CASSLAGDGELFF
.	TRBD2	TRBV6-5	TRBJ2-5	TGTGCCAGCAGCCCTACTAGCGGGGGGGGTCAGACCCAGTACTTC	CASSPTSGGGQTQYF
.	TRBD1	TRBV12-5	TRBJ1-1	TGTGCTAGTGGTTTGGCCGGGACAGTAAGAACTGAAGCTTTCTTT	CASGLAGTVRTEAFF
.	TRBD2	TRBV4-1	TRBJ2-2	TGCGCCAGCAGCCATGCCCGGGGGGTCGGTAACACCGGGGAGCTGTTTTTT	CASSHARGVGNTGELFF
.	.	TRBV5-8	TRBJ1-6	TGTGCCAGCAGCTTGAGCCGGGGGAGGCTCTATAATTCACCCCTCCACTTT	CASSLSRGRLYNSPLHF
.	TRBD2	TRBV7-9	TRBJ2-3	TGTGCCAGCAGCTTAGAGGGACTAGGAGTAGATACGCAGTATTTT	CASSLEGLGVDTQYF
few	.	TRBV7-9	TRBJ2-1	TGTGCCAGCAGCTTAGGACAGGAACAGTTCTTC	CASSLGQEQFF
.	.	TRBV6-1	TRBJ1-4	TGTGCCAGCAGAGACAGAGATCCAACTAATGAAAAACTGTTTTTT	CASRDRDPTNEKLFF
.	.	TRBV10-3	TRBJ1-3	TGTGCCATCAGTGACTCCGGAGGTGGAAACACCATATATTTT	CAISDSGGGNTIYF
.	.	TRBV6-1	TRBJ1-2	TGTGCCAGCAGTGAATTGGGAGCGAACTATGGCTACACCTTC	CASSELGANYGYTF
.	TRBD1	TRBV19	TRBJ2-7	TGTGCCAGTAGTTACCGACAGGGTGGCGAGCAGTACTTC	CASSYRQGGEQYF
.	TRBD1	TRBV9	TRBJ1-2	TGTGCCAGCAGCGCGAGGGACAGGGTATACTCTGGGTCTAACTATGGCTACACCTTC	CASSARDRVYSGSNYGYTF
once	.	TRBV30	TRBJ1-1	TGTGTTGGGGGGATGAACACTGAAGCTTTCTTT	CVGGMNTEAFF
.	TRBD2	TRBV11-2	TRBJ2-2	TGTGCCAGCAGCTTAATTAGCGGGGGAGCCGGGGAGCTGTTTTTT	CASSLISGGAGELFF
.	TRBD1	TRBV10-3	TRBJ1-5	TGTGCCATCAGTGAGTGGACCGGGACAGGGATCAATCAGCCCCAGCATTTT	CAISEWTGTGINQPQHF
.	.	TRBV18	TRBJ2-2	TGTGCCAGCTCACCACCCGGGACATTGGCCGGGGAGCTGTTTTTT	CASSPPGTLAGELFF
.	TRBD2	TRBV19	TRBJ2-2	TGTGCCAGTAGCCCCGGGGGGGCGAGCGGGGAGCTGTTTTTT	CASSPGGASGELFF
.	TRBD2	TRBV13	TRBJ2-5	TGTGCCAGCAGCCCTACCGGGACTAGGCGGTGGGAGACCCAGTACTTC	CASSPTGTRRWETQYF
.	TRBD1	TRBV11-3	TRBJ2-7	TGTGCCAGCAGCTACTCCGGGACAGGGGCGGCGGAGCAGTACTTC	CASSYSGTGAAEQYF
.	.	TRBV7-9	TRBJ1-2	TGTGCCAGCAGCTTAGTTTCACTTTCGGGTAACTATGGCTACACCTTC	CASSLVSLSGNYGYTF
once	TRBD1	TRBV5-1	TRBJ2-5	TGCGCCAGCCAAAGACAGGGGGAGTACCAAGAGACCCAGTACTTC	CASQRQGEYQETQYF
.	.	TRBV2	TRBJ1-2	TGTGCCAGCAGTGATCTCCTCCGGGGTGGCTACACCTTC	CASSDLLRGGYTF
.	TRBD2	TRBV6-1	TRBJ2-3	TGTGCCAGCAGTGAAGCGCTAGCGGGGGCGACAGATACGCAGTATTTT	CASSEALAGATDTQYF
.	.	TRBV2	TRBJ1-4	TGTGCCACCTCAATGGAGGGACGGGTGAATGAAAAACTGTTTTTT	CATSMEGRVNEKLFF
.	.	TRBV7-2	TRBJ1-1	TGTGCCAGCAGCCCAGGGCCTAGGTCTGAAGCTTTCTTT	CASSPGPRSEAFF
.	TRBD1	TRBV5-4	TRBJ2-5	TGTGCCAGCAGCTTGGGCGACAGGGGGTTTTCAGAGACCCAGTACTTC	CASSLGDRGFSETQYF
few	.	TRBV5-8	TRBJ2-7	TGTGCCAGCAGCTTGGCTCTGAGCCGTAGCTCCTACGAGCAGTACTTC	CASSLALSRSSYEQYF
once	.	TRBV6-5	TRBJ1-6	TGTGCCAGCAGTTGGAGGAATTCACCCCTCCACTTT	CASSWRNSPLHF
.	.	TRBV30	TRBJ1-2	TGTGCCTGGGGACTGATTAACTACACCTTC	CAWGLINYTF
.	.	TRBV19	TRBJ1-2	TGTGCCAGTAGTATGAGGGCATCGGGGGGCTACACCTTC	CASSMRASGGYTF
.	.	TRBV10-1	TRBJ2-3	TGCGCCAGCAGTGGCGGGACAGACACAGATACGCAGTATTTT	CASSGGTDTDTQYF
.	TRBD1	TRBV4-1	TRBJ1-1	TGCGCCAGCAGCCAAGAGAAGGGGACAGGGACTCTGAACACTGAAGCTTTCTTT	CASSQEKGTGTLNTEAFF
.	.	TRBV30	TRBJ2-7	TGTGCCTGGAGTGAGGGGTCCGAGCAGTACTTC	CAWSEGSEQYF
.	TRBD1	TRBV6-5	TRBJ1-2	TGTGCCAGCAGACGACAGGGTTCGTACGATGGCTACACCTTC	CASRRQGSYDGYTF
.	TRBD2	TRBV7-9	TRBJ2-3	TGTGCCAGCAGCAATAGGTTGACTAGCGGGAGCACAGATACGCAGTATTTT	CASSNRLTSGSTDTQYF
.	.	TRBV4-3	TRBJ2-7	TGCGCCAGCAGCCAACGACTGGTTAGCTACGAGCAGTACTTC	CASSQRLVSYEQYF
.	TRBD2	TRBV7-2	TRBJ2-4	TGTGCCAGCAGCTTAGTGGGGACTAGGGTTTCTGACATTCAGTACTTC	CASSLVGTRVSDIQYF
.	.	TRBV14	TRBJ2-1	TGTGCCAGCAGCCACGAGGGCCGTTGGGAGCAGTTCTTC	CASSHEGRWEQFF
few	.	TRBV7-8	TRBJ1-3	TGTGCCAGCAGCTTATACAGCTCTGGAAACACCATATATTTT	CASSLYSSGNTIYF
.	.	TRBV4-1	TRBJ1-3	TGCGCCAGCAGCCAGAGGGACATCTCTGGAAACACCATATATTTT	CASSQRDISGNTIYF
once	TRBD1	TRBV29-1	TRBJ1-1	TGCAGCGTTGACACTTCCGGGACAGGGCCTAGAGAAGCTTTCTTT	CSVDTSGTGPREAFF
.	TRBD1	TRBV7-9	TRBJ2-5	TGTGCCAGCAGCATAACAGGGGGCGGCATTGGGTTGGCCCAGTACTTC	CASSITGGGIGLAQYF
.	.	TRBV25-1	TRBJ1-4	TGTGCCAGCAGTGATCCAAAGGGAGGGCCTAATGAAAAACTGTTTTTT	CASSDPKGGPNEKLFF
.	TRBD1	TRBV19	TRBJ2-7	TGTGCCAGTAGCTTTCAGGGGGCGACCTACGAGCAGTACTTC	CASSFQGATYEQYF
.	TRBD1	TRBV19	TRBJ1-4	TGTGCCAGTAATTCACAGGGGCACCCTATCTCCAATGAAAAACTGTTTTTT	CASNSQGHPISNEKLFF
.	TRBD2	TRBV5-6	TRBJ2-1	TGTGCCAGCAGCTTCGGACTAGCGGGGGCGAGCTCCTACAATGAGCAGTTCTTC	CASSFGLAGASSYNEQFF
.	TRBD1	TRBV6-6	TRBJ1-1	TGTGCCAGCAGCCTCATCACAGGGGGAGGGACTGAAGCTTTCTTT	CASSLITGGGTEAFF
.	TRBD2	TRBV5-1	TRBJ2-3	TGCGCCAGCAGCGTGAGGGTAGCGGGTTTCCCTAGCACAGATACGCAGTATTTT	CASSVRVAGFPSTDTQYF
.	TRBD1	TRBV5-8	TRBJ1-4	TGTGCCAGCAGCTTGGGGACAGGGGGGCCGAATGAAAAACTGTTTTTT	CASSLGTGGPNEKLFF
.	TRBD2	TRBV7-6	TRBJ2-1	TGTGCCAGCAGCGACCGGACTAGCGGGGGCCCTTACAATGAGCAGTTCTTC	CASSDRTSGGPYNEQFF
.	.	TRBV7-8	TRBJ1-2	TGTGCCAGCAGCTCAGATAACTATGGCTACACCTTC	CASSSDNYGYTF